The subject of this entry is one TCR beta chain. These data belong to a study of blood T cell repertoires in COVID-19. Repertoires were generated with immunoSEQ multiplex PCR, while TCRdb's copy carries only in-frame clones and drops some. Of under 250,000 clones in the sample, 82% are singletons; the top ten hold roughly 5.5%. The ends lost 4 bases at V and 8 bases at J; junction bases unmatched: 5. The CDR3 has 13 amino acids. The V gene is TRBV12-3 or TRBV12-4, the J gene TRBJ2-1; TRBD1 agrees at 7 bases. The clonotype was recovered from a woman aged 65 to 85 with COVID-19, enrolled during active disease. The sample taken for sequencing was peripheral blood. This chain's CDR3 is CASSYRGRDEQFF. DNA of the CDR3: TGTGCCAGCAGTTACAGGGGAAGGGATGAGCAGTTCTTC.